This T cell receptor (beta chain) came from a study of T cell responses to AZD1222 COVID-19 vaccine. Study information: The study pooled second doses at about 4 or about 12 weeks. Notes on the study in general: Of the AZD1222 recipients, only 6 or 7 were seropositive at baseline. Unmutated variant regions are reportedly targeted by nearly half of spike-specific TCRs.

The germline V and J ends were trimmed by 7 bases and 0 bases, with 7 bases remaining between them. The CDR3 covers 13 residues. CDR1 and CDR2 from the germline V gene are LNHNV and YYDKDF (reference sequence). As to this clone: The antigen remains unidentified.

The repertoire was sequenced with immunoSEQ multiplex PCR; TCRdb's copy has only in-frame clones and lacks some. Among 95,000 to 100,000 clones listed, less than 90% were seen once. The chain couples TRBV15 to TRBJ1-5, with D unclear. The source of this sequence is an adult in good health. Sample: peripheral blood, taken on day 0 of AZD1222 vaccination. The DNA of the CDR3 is TGTGCCACCAAGAGGAATAGCAATCAGCCCCAGCATTTT. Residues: CATKRNSNQPQHF.